The sequence of this TCR beta chain was determined in a study of T cell repertoires in cytomegalovirus infection. Study summary: CMV infection and matching HLA type were both indicated by public TCR beta signatures.

On this clonotype itself: What it binds is not known.

TCRdb recomputed calls from the reads with MiXCR, one row per CDR3 protein. The table lists 550,000 to 850,000 distinct CDR3 sequences, around 35% of them singletons. The source is a human donor in good health (CMV status not recorded). Some clones in this sample may be carry-over from other donors' samples. Sequenced here: cultured PBMCs, sampled from culture after CMV antigen stimulation.

The CDR3 sequence: CASSRWTGDSNQPQHF. CDR3 nucleotides: TGTGCCAGTAGTAGGTGGACAGGGGACAGCAATCAGCCCCAGCATTTT. The V gene is TRBV19, the J gene TRBJ1-5, with 9 bases matching TRBD1. J gave up 1 base and V 4 bases, and 5 bases lay outside the gene matches. CDR1 is LNHDA and CDR2 is SQIVND in the germline V gene (reference sequence). The CDR3 totals 16 residues.